What follows is one T cell receptor beta chain and its context. Produced via immunoSEQ multiplex PCR; TCRdb's table is partial and in-frame only. The sample records 310,000 or so clones, 90% to 95% being singletons. These data belong to a study of blood T cell repertoires in COVID-19. CDR1 and CDR2 (germline): MNHEY, SMNVEV (reference sequence). Trimming removed 9 bases from V and 6 bases from J, with 24 bases in between. The CDR3 has 15 residues. Sequenced input: peripheral blood. The TCR originated in a woman between 25 and 40 years old with COVID-19, enrolled during active disease. The chain joins TRBV27 to TRBJ2-7; tentatively, D is TRBD2 (6 bases). CDR3 bases: TGTGCCAGTTGGGCCAGCAGCCGGAGGGCCGGCGAGCAGTACTTC. Translation: CASWASSRRAGEQYF.